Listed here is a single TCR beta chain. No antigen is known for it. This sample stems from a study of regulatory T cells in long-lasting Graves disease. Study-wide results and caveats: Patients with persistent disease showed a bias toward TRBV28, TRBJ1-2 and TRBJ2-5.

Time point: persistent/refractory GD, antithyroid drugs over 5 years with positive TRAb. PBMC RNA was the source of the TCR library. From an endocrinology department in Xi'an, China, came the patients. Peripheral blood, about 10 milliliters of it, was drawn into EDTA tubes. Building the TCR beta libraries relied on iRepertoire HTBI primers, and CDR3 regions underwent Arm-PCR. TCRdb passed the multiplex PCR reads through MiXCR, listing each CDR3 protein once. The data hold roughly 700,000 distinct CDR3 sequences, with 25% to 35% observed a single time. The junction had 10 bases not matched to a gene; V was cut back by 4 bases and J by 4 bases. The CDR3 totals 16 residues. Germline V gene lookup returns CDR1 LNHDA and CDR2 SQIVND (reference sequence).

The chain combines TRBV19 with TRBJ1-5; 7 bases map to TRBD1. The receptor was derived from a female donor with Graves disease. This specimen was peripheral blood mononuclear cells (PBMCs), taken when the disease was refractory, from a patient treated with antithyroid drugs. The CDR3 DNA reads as TGTGCCAGTAGTACTCTAATGGGACAGCAAAATCAGCCCCAGCATTTT. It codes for CASSTLMGQQNQPQHF.